This T cell receptor (beta chain) was sequenced for a study of OX40 agonist ivuxolimab in advanced cancers. Across the study: Patients received ivuxolimab, an agonistic anti-OX40 (CD134) antibody. Every 2 weeks, patients got intravenous ivuxolimab at one of six dose levels (0.01-10 mg/kg).

The trim removed 10 bases at V and 5 bases at J, leaving 7 bases unmatched. The CDR3 is 13 amino acids. The germline CDR1 and CDR2 sequences are SNHLY and FYNNEI. Study outcomes and limitations: Averaged across samples, CD8+ T cells carried more expanded clones than CD4+ did.

Libraries were prepared by immunoSEQ multiplex PCR; TCRdb keeps only in-frame clonotypes and omits some of them. This table holds 17,000 or so clones, roughly 87% found once. This clone was recorded once. Its matching antigen is unknown. Any history of autoimmune disease or systemic immunosuppression disqualified patients. The origin of this receptor is an adult with an advanced solid tumor such as melanoma, head and neck, liver or kidney cancer. Sequencing was performed on CD4+ or CD8+ T cells sorted from blood, taken in a trial of the OX40 agonist ivuxolimab. This chain links TRBV2 with TRBJ2-7; TRBD2 agrees at 11 bases. CDR3 region: CANRLAGIHEQYF. In nucleotides, the CDR3 is TGTGCCAACAGACTAGCGGGGATCCACGAGCAGTACTTC. The variable domain in full, with the rest retrieved from reference TRBV2 and TRBJ2-7, is EPEVTQTPSHQVTQMGQEVILRCVPISNHLYFYWYRQILGQKVEFLVSFYNNEISEKSEIFDDQFSVERPDGSNFTLKIRSTKLEDSAMYFCANRLAGIHEQYFGPGTRLTVT.